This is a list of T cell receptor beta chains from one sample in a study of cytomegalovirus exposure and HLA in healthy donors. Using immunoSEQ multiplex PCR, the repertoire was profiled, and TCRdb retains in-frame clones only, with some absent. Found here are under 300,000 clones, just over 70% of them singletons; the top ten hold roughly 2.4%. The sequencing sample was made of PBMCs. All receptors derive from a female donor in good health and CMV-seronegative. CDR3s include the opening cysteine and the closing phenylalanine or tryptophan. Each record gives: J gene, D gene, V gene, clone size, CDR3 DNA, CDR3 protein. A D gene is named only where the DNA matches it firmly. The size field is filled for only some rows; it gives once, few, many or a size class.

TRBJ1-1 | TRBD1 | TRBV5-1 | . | TGCGCCAGCAGCTTTCCGGGACAGGGGGCTCGTGAAGCTTTCTTT | CASSFPGQGAREAFF
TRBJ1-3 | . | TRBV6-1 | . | TGTGCCAGTCACCTAGGTACCATATATTTT | CASHLGTIYF
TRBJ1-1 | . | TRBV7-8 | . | TGTGCCAGCAGCGCAGGGTGGGGCACTGAAGCTTTCTTT | CASSAGWGTEAFF
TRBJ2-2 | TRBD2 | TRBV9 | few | TGTGCCAGCTCGGGACTAGCCCTCGGCACCGGGGAGCTGTTTTTT | CASSGLALGTGELFF
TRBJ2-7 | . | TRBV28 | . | TGTGCCAGCAGTAGCCTGGCAGGGTCCTCCTACGAGCAGTACTTC | CASSSLAGSSYEQYF
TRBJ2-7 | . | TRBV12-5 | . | TGTGCTAGTGGTTTGGAAGGAGGGGGGGCCTACGAGCAGTACTTC | CASGLEGGGAYEQYF
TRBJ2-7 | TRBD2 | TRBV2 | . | TGTGCCAGCAGGGTAACTAGCGGGAGCTCCTACGAGCAGTACTTC | CASRVTSGSSYEQYF
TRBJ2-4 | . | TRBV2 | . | TGTGCCAGCAGTGAATCGGCAGGGTCGGCCAAAAACATTCAGTACTTC | CASSESAGSAKNIQYF
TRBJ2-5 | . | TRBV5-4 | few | TGTGCCAGCAGCGTGGGGGCCCAAAGAGTTGAGACCCAGTACTTC | CASSVGAQRVETQYF
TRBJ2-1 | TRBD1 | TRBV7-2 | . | TGTGCCAGCAGCCCCAGGGACAGCTCCTACAATGAGCAGTTCTTC | CASSPRDSSYNEQFF
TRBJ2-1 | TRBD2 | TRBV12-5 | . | TGTGCTAGTGGTTTGGGACTAGCATCAGAGCAGTTCTTC | CASGLGLASEQFF
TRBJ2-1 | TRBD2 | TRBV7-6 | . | TGTGCCAGCAGCTTAGTGGTAGCGGGAGTCACGAGAGCGGACAATGAGCAGTTCTTC | CASSLVVAGVTRADNEQFF
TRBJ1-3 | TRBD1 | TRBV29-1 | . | TGCAGCATCCGGGACAGGGGATCGGATGGAAACACCATATATTTT | CSIRDRGSDGNTIYF
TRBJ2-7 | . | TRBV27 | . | TGTGCCAGCAGTTTAACAGGGTACTACGAGCAGTACTTC | CASSLTGYYEQYF
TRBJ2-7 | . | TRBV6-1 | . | TGTGCCAGCAGTGAACCGAGCAGCGGAGCCTACGAGCAGTACTTC | CASSEPSSGAYEQYF
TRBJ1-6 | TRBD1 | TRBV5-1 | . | TGCGCCAGCAGCTCTGGACAGGGAGGTTCACCCCTCCACTTT | CASSSGQGGSPLHF
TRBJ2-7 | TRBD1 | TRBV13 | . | TGTGCCAGCAGCTTAGGGTTCCGACAGGGGACGGATTACGAGCAGTACTTC | CASSLGFRQGTDYEQYF
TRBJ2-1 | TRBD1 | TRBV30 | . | TGTGCCTGCATCCGGGACAGATTCGATGAGCAGTTCTTC | CACIRDRFDEQFF
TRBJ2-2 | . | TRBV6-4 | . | TGTGCCAGCAGTGACACCGACAGACCGTCCGGGGAGCTGTTTTTT | CASSDTDRPSGELFF
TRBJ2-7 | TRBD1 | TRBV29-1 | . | TGCAGCGGTGGGACAGGCACCTACGAGCAGTACTTC | CSGGTGTYEQYF
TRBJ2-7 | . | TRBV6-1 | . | TGTGCCAGCATTCGACAGGTAGACTACGAGCAGTACTTC | CASIRQVDYEQYF
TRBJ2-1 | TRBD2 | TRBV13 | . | TGTGCCAGCAGCTTAGGCCTGCCGGGAGGGCCTGACAATGAGCAGTTCTTC | CASSLGLPGGPDNEQFF
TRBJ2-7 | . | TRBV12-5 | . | TGTGCTAGTGGGGAGGGGCGTTCCTACGAGCAGTACTTC | CASGEGRSYEQYF
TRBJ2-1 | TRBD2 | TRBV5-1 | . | TGCGCCAGCAGCGGTTTAGCGGGATCTTACAATGAGCAGTTCTTC | CASSGLAGSYNEQFF
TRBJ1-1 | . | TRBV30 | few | TGTGCCTGGGATCCAGGGCTGAACACTGAAGCTTTCTTT | CAWDPGLNTEAFF
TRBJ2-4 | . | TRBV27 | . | TGTGCCAGCAGGGCGGACAGTTCGAGGGGAAACATTCAGTACTTC | CASRADSSRGNIQYF
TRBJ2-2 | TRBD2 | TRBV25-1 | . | TGTGCCAGCAGTGATCCTAGCGGGTTAATCGCCGGGGAGCTGTTTTTT | CASSDPSGLIAGELFF
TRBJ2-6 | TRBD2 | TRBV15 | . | TGTGCCACCAGCAGAACGGGGGGGGTTGGGGCCAACGTCCTGACTTTC | CATSRTGGVGANVLTF
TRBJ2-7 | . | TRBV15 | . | TGTGCCACCAGCAGTGAGACAGGTTCCTACGAGCAGTACTTC | CATSSETGSYEQYF
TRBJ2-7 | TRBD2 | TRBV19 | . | TGTGCCAGTAGTATGAAGGCCCAAAGTCTCAGCGGGAGGGCCTACGAGCAGTACTTC | CASSMKAQSLSGRAYEQYF